What follows describes a single T cell receptor beta chain. As yet, its antigen is unknown. Relative to the germline gene, one junction end is altered; a read error may explain this. CDR3 size: 14 residues. Germline values: CDR1 MNHEY, CDR2 SVGEGT. The data belong to a study of metastatic and nonmetastatic thyroid tumors. For the study at large: Comparison of repertoires was carried out across blood and tumor or nodule tissue from malignant and benign thyroid patients.

The entire patient cohort was treatment-naive prior to thyroid surgery. As handled by the study authors: Using the CDR3 differences seen across clinicopathological groups, the authors built a distant-metastasis classifier for papillary thyroid cancer, which was meant to discriminate distant-metastatic patients. From the PCR reads, TCRdb re-called clones with MiXCR. The V and J calls follow TCRdb's processing rather than the paper's. The sample consists of 3,700 or so clones, 35% to 40% of them appearing once. Study-wide points: Reports indicated that malignant thyroid tumors showed significantly higher TCR beta diversity than benign nodules did, in blood and tumor.

The source of this sequence is a male donor with papillary thyroid cancer or a benign thyroid nodule (not recorded which). Some clones in this sample may be carry-over from other donors' samples. Sequenced material: tumor tissue. V is TRBV6-2 or TRBV6-3 and J is TRBJ2-2, with D hard to call. The DNA of the CDR3 is TGTGCCAGCAGTTACTCGAGACCCCCCGGTGAGCTGTTTTTT. This translates into CASSYSRPPGELFF.